This T cell receptor beta chain was captured by sequencing in a study of technical replicates of blood from four donors. In its sample, this clone was seen once. The CDR3 is 15 residues long. The germline CDR1 and CDR2 sequences are SGHRS and YFSETQ. The V gene lost 3 bases and the J gene lost 1 base, with 10 bases spanning the gap. Produced via immunoSEQ multiplex PCR; TCRdb's table is partial and in-frame only. Of tens of thousands of clones listed, around nine tenths were seen once; the top ten hold roughly 0.4%. The sequencing input was T cells isolated from PBMCs. This TCR was recovered from a human donor in good health. The chain has TRBV5-1 and TRBJ2-2; perhaps TRBD2 as D (5 bases). CDR3 loop: CASSYRTQNTGELFF. The DNA of the CDR3 is TGCGCCAGCAGCTATCGGACTCAGAACACCGGGGAGCTGTTTTTT.